Ten or more counts support the clone carrying this T cell receptor (beta chain). MiXCR, run by TCRdb on the 5' RACE reads, gives a single entry per CDR3 protein. The sample yields 25,000 to 35,000 distinct CDR3 sequences, 6.6% seen once. V trimming: 0 bases; J trimming: 0 bases; junction bases outside the gene matches: 3. The CDR3 has 17 amino acids. Germline-derived CDR1 and CDR2 are SGHRS and YFSETQ. These data belong to a study of early T cells in non-severe SARS-CoV-2 infection. The clonotype comes from an adult who was a healthcare worker with PCR-confirmed SARS-CoV-2 infection or an uninfected control (not recorded which). What was sequenced was whole blood. The chain links TRBV5-1 to TRBJ2-1, with 10 nucleotides matching TRBD2. The CDR3 spells CASSLGLAGFSYNEQFF. The CDR3 region has the DNA TGCGCCAGCAGCTTGGGACTAGCGGGCTTCTCCTACAATGAGCAGTTCTTC.